This T cell receptor beta chain came from a study of T cell changes during pregnancy in multiple sclerosis. Clones were read by immunoSEQ multiplex PCR, and TCRdb kept only the in-frame ones, dropping some. The repertoire holds some 71,000 clones, with approximately 90% as singletons. Losses at the gene ends were 0 bases for V and 0 bases for J; bases not matched to a gene: 3. Per the germline V gene, CDR1 is SGDLS and CDR2 is YYNGEE. The CDR3 covers 16 residues. The chain employs TRBV9 and TRBJ2-4, with TRBD2 identical over 7 bases. The sequenced sample was peripheral blood, obtained in the third trimester of pregnancy. The TCR sequence derives from a female donor with multiple sclerosis, enrolled in a pregnancy study. CDR3 amino acids: CASSVGSGEAKNIQYF. CDR3 DNA: TGTGCCAGCAGCGTAGGGAGCGGGGAAGCCAAAAACATTCAGTACTTC. Full variable domain (outside the CDR3, taken from reference TRBV9 and TRBJ2-4): DSGVTQTPKHLITATGQRVTLRCSPRSGDLSVYWYQQSLDQGLQFLIQYYNGEERAKGNILERFSAQQFPDLHSELNLSSLELGDSALYFCASSVGSGEAKNIQYFGAGTRLSVL.